The 7 T cell receptor beta chains below all came from one sample that was sequenced in a study of cytomegalovirus exposure and HLA in healthy donors. Sequencing was performed with immunoSEQ multiplex PCR; in TCRdb, only in-frame clones are kept and a portion is missing. Of over 100,000 clones in the sample, about 95% are singletons; the top ten hold 0.89%. The specimen sequenced was PBMCs. The origin of the receptors is a woman between 18 and 29 years old in good health and CMV-seronegative.

This chain uses TRBV10-1 with TRBJ2-1; TRBD2 agrees at 8 bases. With 1 base clipped from V and 2 bases from J, the junction kept 1 base outside the gene matches. The CDR3 covers 15 residues. Germline-derived CDR1 and CDR2 are WNHNN and SYGVQD (reference sequence). The CDR3 spells CASSEYGRAYNEQFF. The CDR3 DNA reads TGCGCCAGCAGTGAGTACGGGAGGGCCTACAATGAGCAGTTCTTC.

There are a few counts of this clone. The chain recombines TRBV11-2 with TRBJ2-7, with a weak D call TRBD1 (6 bases). V dropped 5 bases and J dropped 1 base, with 21 bases sitting between them. Germline V gene sequence: CDR1 SGHAT, CDR2 FQNNGV. The CDR3 contains 17 residues. The CDR3 spells CASSLKDGTIPSYEQYF. The DNA of the CDR3 is TGTGCCAGCAGCCTAAAGGACGGGACAATTCCTTCCTACGAGCAGTACTTC. The whole variable domain, remainder taken from reference TRBV11-2 and TRBJ2-7, is EAGVAQSPRYKIIEKRQSVAFWCNPISGHATLYWYQQILGQGPKLLIQFQNNGVVDDSQLPKDRFSAERLKGVDSTLKIQPAKLEDSAVYLCASSLKDGTIPSYEQYFGPGTRLTVT.

A word on this clone: Sequence at one end of the junction differs from germline and may be a read error. The sample carries other DNA sequences with the same CDR3. The rearrangement joins TRBV7-7 to TRBJ1-1, with D unclear. CDR1 and CDR2 from the germline V gene are SSHAT and FNYEAQ (reference sequence). CDR3 length: 13 amino acids. The CDR3 sequence: CASSRDSNTEAFF. CDR3 bases: TGTGCTAGCAGCCGGGATTCAAACACTGAAGCTTTCTTT. The complete variable domain, with remaining parts taken from reference TRBV7-7 and TRBJ1-1, reads GAGVSQSPRYKVTKRGQDVTLRCDPISSHATLYWYQQALGQGPEFLTYFNYEAQPDKSGLPSDRFSAERPEGSISTLTIQRTEQRDSAMYRCASSRDSNTEAFFGQGTRLTVV.

V and J are TRBV2 and TRBJ1-3; a weak D match, TRBD1 (6 bases). The CDR3 loop spans 14 amino acids. The V gene lost 2 bases and the J gene lost 1 base, with 6 bases spanning the gap. CDR1 and CDR2 from the germline V gene are SNHLY and FYNNEI. CDR3 region: CASSEQGSGNTIYF. CDR3 DNA: TGTGCCAGCAGTGAACAGGGGTCTGGAAACACCATATATTTT.

The CDR3 reads CASSLLAAAQYF. The CDR3 DNA sequence: TGTGCCAGCAGCCTACTAGCTGCGGCCCAGTACTTC. This chain uses TRBV7-9 with TRBJ2-5, with D possibly TRBD2 on 6 matching bases. Trimming took off 5 bases at V and 9 bases at J, with 13 bases between the two ends. CDR1 is SEHNR and CDR2 is FQNEAQ in the germline V gene (reference sequence). The CDR3 sequence is 12 residues long.

The J gene is TRBJ2-3, the V gene TRBV6-1; a weak D match, TRBD2 (5 bases). This CDR3 is 17 amino acids long. Germline values: CDR1 MNHNS, CDR2 SASEGT. V lost 1 base and J 2 bases, leaving 16 bases between the germline ends. The CDR3 spells CASSEVGERMHTDTQYF. The CDR3 DNA sequence: TGTGCCAGCAGTGAAGTTGGGGAGAGGATGCACACAGATACGCAGTATTTT.

V gene TRBV7-8 combines with J gene TRBJ2-1, with a tentative D call TRBD2 (6 bases). The germline gives CDR1 SGHVS, CDR2 FQNEAQ. Deletions cut 2 bases from V and 5 bases from J, with 16 bases between. This CDR3 has 16 residues. In nucleotides, the CDR3 is TGTGCCAGCAGCTTAAATGGGGGGTCCGCTGACAATGAGCAGTTCTTC. Translation: CASSLNGGSADNEQFF.